This T cell receptor (beta chain) appears in the sequencing data of a study of cytomegalovirus exposure and HLA in healthy donors. PCR involved 60 Vbeta and 13 Jbeta primers. Libraries were prepared by immunoSEQ multiplex PCR; TCRdb keeps only in-frame clonotypes and omits some of them. The table has 65,000 to 85,000 clones, around 10% seen once. Study-wide results and caveats: Information on immune exposure was restricted to one variable (CMV serostatus). Later analysis showed TCR association rates varying by HLA locus, highest for DRB1 and lowest for HLA-C. The authors listed 150 to 200 TCR beta chains as cytomegalovirus-associated. Sequencing had likely introduced a cluster of highly shared sequence variants as an artifact.

The CDR3 is 17 residues long. V lost 5 bases, J lost 7 bases, and 15 bases stayed unmatched. Germline CDR1 reads SGHNT; CDR2 reads YYREEE (reference sequence). With respect to this clone: Its specificity is unknown.

This chain links TRBV5-4 with TRBJ2-1, with TRBD2 matching over 10 bases. The specimen sequenced was PBMCs. The sequence was collected from a man aged 60-69 years in good health and CMV-seropositive. Here the CDR3 DNA reads TGTGCCAGCAGTCCCCCCGCCCTAGCGGGAGTCGGGAATGAGCAGTTCTTC. This translates into CASSPPALAGVGNEQFF.